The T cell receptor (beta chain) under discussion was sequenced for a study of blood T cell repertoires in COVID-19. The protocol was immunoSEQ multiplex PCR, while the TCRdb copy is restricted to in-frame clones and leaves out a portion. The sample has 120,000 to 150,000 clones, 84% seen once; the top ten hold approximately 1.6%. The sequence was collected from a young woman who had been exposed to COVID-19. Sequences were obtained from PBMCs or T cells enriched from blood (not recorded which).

CDR3 sequence reads: CASSYETSGSRELFF. The DNA for the CDR3 is TGTGCCAGCAGTTACGAGACTAGCGGATCCCGGGAGCTGTTTTTT. The gene calls are TRBV6-5 and TRBJ2-2, with 9 bases that match TRBD2. CDR3 size: 15 residues. CDR1 and CDR2 (germline): MNHEY, SVGAGI. V shed 2 bases and J 9 bases; nucleotides not matched to a gene: 7.